This T cell receptor (beta chain) was captured by sequencing in a study of cytomegalovirus exposure and HLA in healthy donors. Findings and limits, study-wide: It was taken for granted in presence/absence analyses that sequencing depth across donors was roughly uniform. Altogether, 150 or so TCR beta chains were recorded as cytomegalovirus-associated. When a later analysis was performed, an Asian-associated ancestry cluster reportedly had fewer N-insertions than the approximately 600-donor mean.

V was cut by 4 bases and J by 4 bases, with 14 bases left in between. CDR3 size: 14 residues. Germline V gene sequence: CDR1 SGHNT, CDR2 YYREEE (reference sequence). For this clone: Antigen: not known.

The primer mix had 60 Vbeta and 13 Jbeta primers. Here immunoSEQ multiplex PCR was the method, and the copy in TCRdb shows in-frame clones only, minus some. Among 200,000 or so clones listed, roughly four fifths were seen once. V gene TRBV5-4 combines with J gene TRBJ1-2; no definite D call. This clonotype was obtained from a woman aged 45 to 65 in good health and CMV-seropositive. The material sequenced was PBMCs. CDR3 coding DNA: TGTGCCAGCAGCCTGAGGGAGGGAAGCTATGGCTACACCTTC. It translates to CASSLREGSYGYTF.